This T cell receptor beta chain was documented in a study of blood T cell repertoires in COVID-19 (dated by TCRdb to about 2020). Broadly, across the study: Samples covering the acute and convalescent phases of COVID-19 were provided by collaborators in the United States, Italy and Spain. Where available, HLA class I and class II types were obtained from metadata supplied by the sample provider rather than from assay-based typing. Sample metadata almost always included a de-identified subject ID, COVID-19 status, age in years and sex. The prospective study material was composed of cDNA or gDNA derived from T cells, B-cell-depleted T cells, or PBMCs. The repertoires were made available in a free public database intended to serve as a resource for research on the immune response to SARS-CoV-2. Samples came from the ongoing ImmuneRACE study (first 160 participants) plus 1,254 subjects from 6 global collaborators. The dataset comprised deeply sampled blood TCRbeta repertoires from subjects exposed to, actively infected with, or recovered from COVID-19. The investigation overall reported the following: The quantity of clinical and demographic metadata differed by source and by participant and was supplied without curation.

Collaborating institutions collected whole blood in K2EDTA tubes following their own protocols. Collaborator samples were shipped for TCRbeta analysis as frozen whole blood, isolated PBMCs, or DNA extracted from either sample type. The immunoSEQ Assay, a bias-controlled multiplex PCR, was used to amplify TCRbeta CDR3 regions from genomic DNA. In the paper's pipeline: Within the assay, amplification of reference gene primers was used to estimate how many nucleated cells each sample contained. Sequence reads were collapsed and filtered to measure the absolute abundance of every unique TCRbeta CDR3 rearrangement. For each sample, productive Simpson clonality was calculated by taking the square root of Simpson's diversity index across productive rearrangements. In TCRdb, the immuneACCESS table is reduced to in-frame sequences with V and J assigned. These tables do not hold every clone; where another copy was compared, an unresolved V gene accounts for under half, and the others remain unexplained. That table supplies the V and J calls and clone size; D and trimming were determined from the DNA. A total of approximately 300,000 clones appear in this sample, around 88% of them only once. Around 4.4% of the sample is in the top ten clones.

About this clone: The clone's antigen remains unknown. Base qualities are not at hand, and no much larger clone is one base apart.

Taken from cysteine to phenylalanine, the CDR3 has 15 residues. The DNA shown is the 45-base CDR3, in frame from base 1. The CDR1 and CDR2 encoded by the germline V gene are MGHDK and SYGVNS. Relative to germline, V is 1 base shorter and J is 3 bases shorter, with 12 bases between their ends. The chain links TRBV25-1 with TRBJ1-1; the D gene remains uncertain. The origin of this receptor is a man aged 40-49 years with acute or convalescent COVID-19. The sequencing input was peripheral blood. The CDR3 is CASSEWEGRDTEAFF. The bases read TGTGCCAGCAGTGAATGGGAAGGGAGGGACACTGAAGCTTTCTTT.